These 19 T cell receptor beta chains were all obtained from the same sample, sequenced in a study of CD8 T cell repertoires and HIV-1 epitope variants. Here immunoSEQ multiplex PCR was the method, and the copy in TCRdb shows in-frame clones only, minus some. Of just over 4,000 clones listed, around 65% were seen once; the top ten hold under 55%. These receptors have no identified antigens. The sample was cultured CD8+ T cells derived from PBMCs. The source is a male donor with HIV.

The V and J genes are TRBV7-9 and TRBJ1-4; D gene uncertain. The germline V and J ends were trimmed by 4 bases and 6 bases, with 15 bases remaining between them. Germline assignment: CDR1 SEHNR and CDR2 FQNEAQ (reference sequence). This CDR3 is 15 amino acids long. For the CDR3, the DNA is TGTGCCAGCAGCTATGGGCCCTCACGGGATGAAAAACTGTTTTTT. Amino acid sequence: CASSYGPSRDEKLFF.

This clone is large within its sample. The rearrangement links TRBV4-3 to TRBJ1-2; the D is unclear. The CDR3 contains 16 residues. Germline assignment: CDR1 LGHNA and CDR2 YSLEER. Trimming pared 0 bases from V and 3 bases from J, leaving 14 bases between. DNA for the CDR3: TGCGCCAGCAGCCAAGATCCCGTCGAACTCGACTATGGCTACACCTTC. It codes for CASSQDPVELDYGYTF.

This chain connects TRBV4-3 to TRBJ2-5; D possibly corresponds to TRBD2 (6 bases). Deletions cut 3 bases from V and 2 bases from J, with 10 bases between. The CDR3 has 14 amino acids. CDR1 is LGHNA, CDR2 YSLEER, per germline. Here the CDR3 reads CASSQTGGQETQYF. Written as DNA, the CDR3 is TGCGCCAGCAGCCAGACCGGGGGACAAGAGACCCAGTACTTC.

V is TRBV4-3 and J is TRBJ2-7; 11 bases agree with TRBD1. The CDR3 has 15 residues. With 4 bases clipped from V and 3 bases from J, the junction kept 5 bases outside the gene matches. CDR1 is LGHNA and CDR2 is YSLEER in the germline V gene. The CDR3 nucleotides are TGCGCCAGCAGCCGGTCCGGGACAGGGGGCTACGAGCAGTACTTC. This sequence encodes CASSRSGTGGYEQYF.

This clone was seen just once. This sequence joins TRBV19 and TRBJ2-5, with TRBD2 identical over 13 bases. CDR3 length: 17 residues. V lost 3 bases and J lost 5; bases outside the gene matches: 9. Germline V gene sequence: CDR1 LNHDA, CDR2 SQIVND (reference sequence). CDR3: CASSIPALAGGSETQYF. The DNA of the CDR3 is TGTGCCAGTAGTATCCCCGCACTAGCGGGGGGGTCGGAGACCCAGTACTTC.

The genes are TRBV5-8 and TRBJ1-1, with D hard to call. V lost 1 base and J 1 base, leaving 5 bases between the germline ends. This CDR3 spans 13 amino acids. Germline loops: CDR1 SGHTS, CDR2 YDEGEE. The CDR3 here is CASSLLGNTEAFF. CDR3 nucleotides: TGTGCCAGCAGCTTGCTGGGGAACACTGAAGCTTTCTTT.

The genes are TRBV4-1 and TRBJ2-7; 7 positions agree with TRBD2. This CDR3 comprises 15 residues. V shed 1 base, J shed 1 base, and the junction held 4 bases outside the gene matches. From germline, CDR1 is MGHRA and CDR2 YSYEKL. The CDR3 sequence: CASSQGAGSSYEQYF. In nucleotides, the CDR3 is TGCGCCAGCAGCCAAGGAGCGGGGAGTTCCTACGAGCAGTACTTC.

This chain joins TRBV27 and TRBJ1-4; weak D call: TRBD1 (5 bases). Looked up from germline, CDR1 is MNHEY and CDR2 is SMNVEV (reference sequence). The CDR3 sequence is 14 residues long. Trimming cost V 3 bases and J 8 bases, with 13 bases left between them. The CDR3 is CASSFPGPSEKLFF. CDR3 DNA sequence: TGTGCCAGCAGTTTTCCGGGGCCTAGCGAAAAACTGTTTTTT.

The count of this clone is one. The V gene is TRBV5-4, the J gene TRBJ2-5; TRBD2 matches at 8 bases. CDR1 is SGHNT, CDR2 YYREEE, per germline (reference sequence). V lost 2 bases and J lost 2; bases outside the gene matches: 8. The length of the CDR3 is 16 residues. CDR3 residues: CASSFSGGRGQETQYF. DNA of the CDR3: TGTGCCAGCAGCTTTTCGGGGGGGCGAGGGCAAGAGACCCAGTACTTC. Supplemented by reference TRBV5-4 and TRBJ2-5, the full variable domain reads ETGVTQSPTHLIKTRGQQVTLRCSSQSGHNTVSWYQQALGQGPQFIFQYYREEENGRGNFPPRFSGLQFPNYSSELNVNALELDDSALYLCASSFSGGRGQETQYFGPGTRLLVL.

The chain employs TRBV5-6 and TRBJ2-1, with D unresolved. This CDR3 region has 12 residues. Germline assignment: CDR1 SGHDT and CDR2 YYEEEE. Trimming left V 0 bases short and J 6 bases short, with 4 bases between. The CDR3, as DNA: TGTGCCAGCAGCTTGGTATCCAATGAGCAGTTCTTC. Translation: CASSLVSNEQFF. The complete variable domain, with remaining parts taken from reference TRBV5-6 and TRBJ2-1, reads DAGVTQSPTHLIKTRGQQVTLRCSPKSGHDTVSWYQQALGQGPQFIFQYYEEEERQRGNFPDRFSGHQFPNYSSELNVNALLLGDSALYLCASSLVSNEQFFGPGTRLTVL.

This clone is a singleton in its sample. In nucleotides, the CDR3 is TGTGCCAGCAGCCCGAGCGGGAACACAGATACGCAGTATTTT. Translation: CASSPSGNTDTQYF. The chain joins TRBV7-9 to TRBJ2-3; 7 bases are shared with TRBD2. The CDR3 is 14 residues long. Germline V gives CDR1 SEHNR, CDR2 FQNEAQ (reference sequence). After removal of 5 bases from V and 2 bases from J, the junction contained 4 bases not matched to a gene.

The rearrangement uses TRBV9 and TRBJ2-2; D unclear. Deletions cut 0 bases from V and 6 bases from J, with 9 bases between. Germline V gene data show CDR1 as SGDLS and CDR2 as YYNGEE. This CDR3 is built from 14 residues. The CDR3 spells CASSVDIGAGELFF. The DNA for the CDR3 is TGTGCCAGCAGCGTAGATATCGGCGCCGGGGAGCTGTTTTTT.

The J gene is TRBJ2-7, the V gene TRBV5-4; possibly TRBD1 for D (6 bases). The CDR3 is made up of 14 amino acids. Germline-derived CDR1 and CDR2 are SGHNT and YYREEE (reference sequence). V was clipped by 0 bases and J by 7 bases, with 14 bases between them. DNA for the CDR3: TGTGCCAGCAGCTTGGGTGGGGGCTTAGGTGAGCAGTACTTC. Translating it yields CASSLGGGLGEQYF.

V gene TRBV28 combines with J gene TRBJ2-3, with D possibly TRBD1 on 5 matching bases. V was trimmed by 2 bases and J by 1 base, leaving 7 bases between them. The germline V gene encodes CDR1 MDHEN and CDR2 SYDVKM. The CDR3 loop spans 14 amino acids. In DNA, the CDR3 is TGTGCCAGCAGTTTAGGGGCCCGCACAGATACGCAGTATTTT. This encodes CASSLGARTDTQYF.

The rearrangement links TRBV7-8 to TRBJ2-4; D is possibly TRBD2 (6 bases). The V and J ends lost 11 bases and 5 bases respectively, with 13 bases between them. CDR1 and CDR2 (germline): SGHVS, FQNEAQ. This CDR3 comprises 12 residues. The CDR3 DNA follows: TGTGCCTTGGGGGAGGACCAAAACATTCAGTACTTC. Translated, it gives CALGEDQNIQYF.

The V gene is TRBV5-4, the J gene TRBJ1-2, with 7 bases aligning to TRBD1. Unmatched junction bases numbered 10, after V lost 3 bases and J lost 8 bases. The germline CDR1 and CDR2 sequences are SGHNT and YYREEE (reference sequence). The CDR3 runs to 14 residues. The CDR3 protein is CASSSWEGAGGYTF. In nucleotides, the CDR3 is TGTGCCAGCAGCTCCTGGGAGGGGGCCGGAGGCTACACCTTC. The full variable domain, in which reference TRBV5-4 and TRBJ1-2 provide the parts outside the CDR3, is ETGVTQSPTHLIKTRGQQVTLRCSSQSGHNTVSWYQQALGQGPQFIFQYYREEENGRGNFPPRFSGLQFPNYSSELNVNALELDDSALYLCASSSWEGAGGYTFGSGTRLTVV.

This clone turned up a few times. J is TRBJ1-5 and V is TRBV2; D is uncertain. The germline CDR1 and CDR2 sequences are SNHLY and FYNNEI. V lost 0 bases to trimming and J lost 2 bases, with 14 bases between them. CDR3 size: 17 residues. The CDR3 coding sequence is TGTGCCAGCAGTGAAGCGCATCTGGGTCTGGGCAATCAGCCCCAGCATTTT. This codes for CASSEAHLGLGNQPQHF.

This chain joins TRBV23-1 and TRBJ2-7, with 7 bases identical to TRBD1. TRBV23-1 is reported as an ORF; its role is uncertain. The V and J ends lost 6 bases and 4 bases, in that order; junction bases with no gene match: 15. This CDR3 is 16 amino acids long. The CDR3 spells CASSWDSQRLNYEQYF. CDR3 sequence (DNA): TGCGCCAGCAGCTGGGACAGTCAGAGGTTGAATTACGAGCAGTACTTC.

The chain uses TRBV4-3 and TRBJ1-2, with D possibly TRBD1 on 5 matching bases. This CDR3 region has 14 residues. Trimming shortened V by 1 base and J by 6 bases, and 12 bases separated the two germline ends. CDR1 and CDR2 from the germline V gene are LGHNA and YSLEER. The CDR3 sequence is CASSQARGPDGYTF. DNA for the CDR3: TGCGCCAGCAGCCAAGCCCGGGGCCCGGATGGCTACACCTTC.